What follows are 8 T cell receptor beta chains derived from one specimen sequenced in a study of blood T cell repertoires in COVID-19. Profiling relied on immunoSEQ multiplex PCR, and the TCRdb table lists in-frame clones only, not all of them. Of about 170,000 clones detected, approximately 86% appear once; the ten largest clones hold roughly 3.5%. The sequenced material came from peripheral blood. These receptors all stem from a man aged 70 or older with acute or convalescent COVID-19.

V usage is TRBV19 and J usage is TRBJ1-1; 8 nucleotides match TRBD1. V lost 5 bases and J lost 8; bases outside the gene matches: 10. The germline CDR1 and CDR2 sequences are LNHDA and SQIVND (reference sequence). The CDR3 is 14 amino acids. The CDR3 region is CASSFQDRDGEAFF. The CDR3 DNA sequence: TGTGCCAGTAGTTTTCAGGACAGGGACGGAGAAGCTTTCTTT.

The V gene is TRBV6-1, the J gene TRBJ1-6; D not resolved. The CDR3 runs to 15 residues. V lost 2 bases and J 13 bases, leaving 18 bases between the germline ends. Germline V gives CDR1 MNHNS, CDR2 SASEGT. CDR3 sequence reads: CASSEFGAEDGPLHF. The CDR3 DNA is TGTGCCAGCAGTGAATTTGGCGCGGAGGATGGGCCCCTCCACTTT.

The chain couples TRBV20-1 to TRBJ1-1; D possibly corresponds to TRBD1 (6 bases). V dropped 3 bases and J dropped 7 bases, with 12 bases sitting between them. The CDR3 loop spans 12 amino acids. Looked up from germline, CDR1 is DFQATT and CDR2 is SNEGSKA (reference sequence). CDR3 DNA: TGCAGTGCTAGTACAGGGTTCGGTGAAGCTTTCTTT. This encodes CSASTGFGEAFF.

V usage is TRBV29-1 and J usage is TRBJ1-4, with a possible D match to TRBD1 (5 bases). Germline loops: CDR1 SQVTM, CDR2 ANQGSEA. This CDR3 is 17 amino acids long. Trimming cost V 5 bases and J 0 bases, with 19 bases left between them. CDR3 region: CSVSQRGGEATNEKLFF. The CDR3 nucleotides read TGCAGCGTTTCTCAGAGAGGAGGGGAGGCAACTAATGAAAAACTGTTTTTT.

The J gene is TRBJ2-1, the V gene TRBV7-3; a possible D gene is TRBD2 (7 bases). The germline gives CDR1 SGHTA, CDR2 FQGTGA. CDR3 length: 16 amino acids. The germline V and J ends were trimmed by 2 bases and 9 bases, with 20 bases remaining between them. CDR3 nucleotides: TGTGCCAGCAGCTTATATGGGGGGGCTAGCAGCCCTGAGCAGTTCTTC. It is translated as CASSLYGGASSPEQFF.

This clone was seen once. The chain is built from TRBV5-1 and TRBJ2-7; 11 bases align to TRBD2. CDR1 is SGHRS and CDR2 is YFSETQ in the germline V gene. V lost 3 bases to trimming and J lost 0 bases; unmatched junction nucleotides: 14. The CDR3 runs 19 residues. DNA of the CDR3: TGCGCCAGCAGCTACCGGGACAGAGGACTAGCGGGTCTCTCCTACGAGCAGTACTTC. Protein: CASSYRDRGLAGLSYEQYF.

The chain is built from TRBV5-1 and TRBJ2-5, with D unresolved. Germline V gene sequence: CDR1 SGHRS, CDR2 YFSETQ. CDR3 size: 11 residues. V lost 2 bases to trimming and J lost 8 bases, with 7 bases between them. CDR3 residues: CASSFPGTQYF. As DNA, the CDR3 is TGCGCCAGCAGCTTCCCAGGAACCCAGTACTTC.

CDR3 amino acids: CASSFRLAGAGELFF. The CDR3 coding sequence is TGTGCCAGCAGTTTTCGACTAGCGGGGGCCGGGGAGCTGTTTTTT. The J gene is TRBJ2-2, the V gene TRBV6-1; 12 nucleotides agree with TRBD2. There are 15 residues in the CDR3. Germline CDR1 MNHNS, CDR2 SASEGT. V dropped 5 bases and J dropped 6; count of bases not matched to a gene: 4.